The 23 T cell receptor beta chains below come from one sample, sequenced in a study of identical twins. TCRdb processed the 5' RACE reads anew with MiXCR; each CDR3 protein has one entry. The sample has 220,000 or so distinct CDR3 sequences; about 7% are singletons. These same records also appear under a second study, on yellow fever vaccine responses in identical twins.

The specimen was memory (CD45RO+) T cells sorted from blood. These receptors came from a woman aged 18-30 years in good health.

The V gene is TRBV4-1, the J gene TRBJ2-7, with 11 bases matching TRBD2. Germline V CDR1 and CDR2: MGHRA, YSYEKL. The CDR3 totals 15 residues. The V and J ends lost 4 bases and 6 bases, in that order; junction bases with no gene match: 8. Here the CDR3 DNA reads TGCGCCAGCAGCCGAGAGACTAGCGGGGTAAGCGAGCAGTACGTC. Its protein is CASSRETSGVSEQYV.

As DNA, the CDR3 is TGCAGTGCTCCCCAGAAGACAGGGGGCGCCCCCAATGAGCAGTTCTTC. The encoded protein is CSAPQKTGGAPNEQFF. J is TRBJ2-1 and V is TRBV20-1; 10 bases are a match to TRBD1. Germline V gene lookup returns CDR1 DFQATT and CDR2 SNEGSKA (reference sequence). The CDR3 totals 16 residues. V gave up 5 bases and J gave up 6 bases; unmatched junction bases: 13.

V gene TRBV15 combines with J gene TRBJ2-3; 9 positions match TRBD2. The CDR3 consists of 17 residues. J gave up 4 bases and V 0 bases, and 8 bases lay outside the gene matches. The germline V gene encodes CDR1 LNHNV and CDR2 YYDKDF (reference sequence). Here the CDR3 DNA reads TGTGCCACCAGCAGAGATAGGGTAGCGGGAGCCTCAGATACGCAGTATTTT. Protein product: CATSRDRVAGASDTQYF.

Only a few counts were recorded for this clonotype. The chain recombines TRBV5-1 with TRBJ2-1; TRBD2 agrees at 8 bases. The CDR3 runs 14 residues. Germline CDR1 SGHRS, CDR2 YFSETQ. J lost 5 bases, V lost 6 bases, and 7 bases had no gene match. In nucleotides, the CDR3 is TGCGCCAGCAACCCGGGACTAGTCGACAATGAGCAGTTCTTC. Residues: CASNPGLVDNEQFF.

This clonotype was seen ten or more times. CDR3 DNA sequence: TGTGCCACCAGTGACAACAACCGGACAGCGTATAATTCACCCCTCCACTTT. It translates to CATSDNNRTAYNSPLHF. The V call is TRBV24-1, the J call TRBJ1-6; D possibly corresponds to TRBD1 (6 bases). CDR1 and CDR2 (germline): KGHDR, SFDVKD. The CDR3 consists of 17 residues. V shed 4 bases and J shed 4 bases, with 16 bases lying between them.

The V call is TRBV2, the J call TRBJ1-2; unclear D gene. This CDR3 has 11 residues. With 3 bases removed from V and 6 bases from J, the gap between germline ends came to 5 bases. CDR1 and CDR2 (germline): SNHLY, FYNNEI. The CDR3 nucleotides read TGTGCCAGCAGTGACGGTAATGGCTACACCTTC. Translating gives CASSDGNGYTF. Drawing the rest from reference TRBV2 and TRBJ1-2, the complete variable domain is EPEVTQTPSHQVTQMGQEVILRCVPISNHLYFYWYRQILGQKVEFLVSFYNNEISEKSEIFDDQFSVERPDGSNFTLKIRSTKLEDSAMYFCASSDGNGYTFGSGTRLTVV.

This clonotype was counted between two and nine times. This chain joins TRBV7-9 and TRBJ2-3; D may be TRBD2 (7 bases). Between the trimmed V and J ends, which lost 11 bases and 2 bases, there was a span of 20 bases. The CDR3 contains 15 residues. In germline, CDR1 is SEHNR, CDR2 FQNEAQ (reference sequence). CDR3 loop: CAGGDHRVDTDTQYF. For the CDR3, the DNA is TGTGCCGGGGGGGATCACAGGGTCGACACAGATACGCAGTATTTT.

The chain combines TRBV18 with TRBJ1-3, with D uncertain. CDR3 length: 15 amino acids. Germline CDR1 KGHSH, CDR2 LQKENI. Trimming took 3 bases from V and 4 from J, leaving 13 bases between them. In DNA, the CDR3 is TGTGCCAGCTCACCTCCTTCCGGGCAGGGAAACACCATATATTTT. Residues: CASSPPSGQGNTIYF. Variable domain in full (rest from reference TRBV18 and TRBJ1-3): NAGVMQNPRHLVRRRGQEARLRCSPMKGHSHVYWYRQLPEEGLKFMVYLQKENIIDESGMPKERFSAEFPKEGPSILRIQQVVRGDSAAYFCASSPPSGQGNTIYFGEGSWLTVV.

The V gene is TRBV2, the J gene TRBJ1-2; 12 bases agree with TRBD1. The junction had 7 bases not matched to a gene; V was cut back by 6 bases and J by 8 bases. Germline CDR1 SNHLY, CDR2 FYNNEI. The CDR3 spans 14 residues. This CDR3 is CASRAGTGGLGYTF. The CDR3 DNA is TGTGCCAGCAGAGCCGGGACAGGGGGCTTAGGCTACACCTTC.

Turning to this clonotype: A junction end diverges from the germline sequence, so it may reflect a read error. This chain uses TRBV12-3 or TRBV12-4 with TRBJ2-2, with D possibly being TRBD1 (6 bases). The CDR3 is made up of 13 amino acids. The CDR3 is CASRLGGPGELFF. CDR3 nucleotides: TGTGCCAGCAGGTTAGGGGGTCCCGGGGAGCTGTTTTTT.

This clonotype was seen a single time. The chain is built from TRBV3-1 and TRBJ2-7; 8 bases align to TRBD2. V lost 4 bases and J lost 2; bases outside the gene matches: 1. This CDR3 has 13 amino acids. Germline V gene data show CDR1 as LGHDT and CDR2 as YNNKEL (reference sequence). The CDR3 DNA reads as TGTGCCAGCAGCCGTAGCGGGACCTACGAGCAGTACTTC. This encodes CASSRSGTYEQYF.

This clonotype has more than one count but fewer than ten. The chain uses TRBV20-1 and TRBJ2-7; no reliable D call. V dropped 2 bases and J dropped 7 bases, with 18 bases sitting between them. The germline V gene has CDR1 DFQATT and CDR2 SNEGSKA (reference sequence). This CDR3 has 14 residues. CDR3 in amino acids: CSARKERARVEQYF. The CDR3 DNA sequence: TGCAGTGCTAGAAAGGAACGAGCCCGTGTTGAGCAGTACTTC.

This clonotype was detected ten times or more. The rearrangement links TRBV5-1 to TRBJ2-5; 12 bases fit TRBD2. Trimming cost V 4 bases and J 2 bases; bases outside gene matches: 9. Germline V gene sequence: CDR1 SGHRS, CDR2 YFSETQ. The CDR3 spans 17 residues. The CDR3 loop reads CASSTGTSGQGQETQYF. The DNA for the CDR3 is TGCGCCAGCAGCACCGGGACTAGCGGGCAGGGACAAGAGACCCAGTACTTC.

This clonotype was picked up many times. The chain is built from TRBV3-1 and TRBJ2-7, with a weak D call TRBD1 (6 bases). The CDR3 runs to 15 residues. Germline-derived CDR1 and CDR2 are LGHDT and YNNKEL (reference sequence). V lost 1 base, J lost 1 base, and 11 bases lay in between. CDR3 coding DNA: TGTGCCAGCAGCCAAGGCGTGACAGGTTCCTACGAGCAGTACTTC. This translates into CASSQGVTGSYEQYF.

This clonotype has just a few counts. The chain carries TRBV2 and TRBJ2-2, with D hard to call. This CDR3 comprises 13 residues. The V and J ends lost 7 bases and 5 bases respectively, with 11 bases between them. CDR1 is SNHLY, CDR2 FYNNEI, per germline. As DNA, the CDR3 is TGTGCCAGCACTCCCGCCAAGACCGGGGAGCTGTTTTTT. This gives the protein CASTPAKTGELFF.

This clonotype came up a few times. The chain links TRBV18 to TRBJ2-1; no reliable D call. CDR3 length: 14 amino acids. From germline, CDR1 is KGHSH and CDR2 LQKENI. V gave up 3 bases and J gave up 6 bases, with 12 bases separating them. The DNA of the CDR3 is TGTGCCAGCTCACCCCTAGGTTCTGTCAATGAGCAGTTCTTC. Translating it yields CASSPLGSVNEQFF.

At least ten counts were recorded for this clonotype. This chain joins TRBV15 and TRBJ2-7; TRBD2 might be the D (5 bases). CDR1 and CDR2 (germline): LNHNV, YYDKDF (reference sequence). The V gene lost 4 bases and the J gene lost 4 bases, with 11 bases spanning the gap. The CDR3 is 13 residues long. The chain's CDR3 is CATSINRGYEQYF. The CDR3 DNA is TGTGCCACCAGCATTAACCGAGGGTACGAGCAGTACTTC.

The rearrangement uses TRBV7-6 and TRBJ2-5; tentative D call: TRBD1 (5 bases). The CDR3 extends over 16 amino acids. The V end lost 0 bases, the J end lost 4 bases, and 15 bases lay between the germline ends. Looked up from germline, CDR1 is SGHVS and CDR2 is FNYEAQ. The chain's CDR3 is CASSLAGIGQGETQYF. The CDR3 DNA sequence: TGTGCCAGCAGCTTAGCGGGGATTGGGCAGGGAGAGACCCAGTACTTC. The complete variable domain, with remaining parts taken from reference TRBV7-6 and TRBJ2-5, reads GAGVSQSPRYKVTKRGQDVALRCDPISGHVSLYWYRQALGQGPEFLTYFNYEAQQDKSGLPNDRFSAERPEGSISTLTIQRTEQRDSAMYRCASSLAGIGQGETQYFGPGTRLLVL.

This clonotype came up a few times. V usage is TRBV10-3 and J usage is TRBJ2-5; 8 nucleotides match TRBD1. The germline V gene has CDR1 ENHRY and CDR2 SYGVKD. The CDR3 is 13 amino acids. Unmatched junction bases numbered 1, after V lost 4 bases and J lost 3 bases. The CDR3 region is CAISGTGKETQYF. CDR3 nucleotides: TGTGCCATCAGTGGGACAGGGAAAGAGACCCAGTACTTC.

There are many counts of this clonotype. This chain connects TRBV7-8 to TRBJ2-1; 7 bases are shared with TRBD2. Looked up from germline, CDR1 is SGHVS and CDR2 is FQNEAQ. J was trimmed by 8 bases and V by 5 bases; bases with no gene match: 3. The CDR3 has 12 residues. The CDR3 sequence is CASSLRGDEQFF. CDR3 DNA sequence: TGTGCCAGCAGCCTTCGGGGGGATGAGCAGTTCTTC.

This clonotype was recorded at least ten times. The chain is built from TRBV28 and TRBJ1-2; 10 bases fit TRBD1. J gave up 6 bases and V 7 bases, and 8 bases lay outside the gene matches. Per the germline V gene, CDR1 is MDHEN and CDR2 is SYDVKM. This CDR3 has 14 amino acids. CDR3 amino acids: CASIPTTGGNGYTF. The CDR3 nucleotides are TGTGCCAGCATCCCTACGACAGGGGGCAATGGCTACACCTTC.

This clonotype appeared many times. CDR3 nucleotides: TGCGCCAGCAGCTTAGGTGGACTCCTCAACACCGGGGAGCTGTTTTTT. Translation gives CASSLGGLLNTGELFF. The V call is TRBV5-1, the J call TRBJ2-2; weak D call: TRBD2 (5 bases). The CDR3 spans 16 residues. Germline V CDR1 and CDR2: SGHRS, YFSETQ. V was cut by 2 bases and J by 2 bases, with 13 bases left in between.

This clonotype was seen ten or more times. The V and J genes are TRBV6-1 and TRBJ2-3; no definite D call. Deletions cut 6 bases from V and 2 bases from J, with 12 bases between. The CDR3 loop spans 14 amino acids. Germline V gives CDR1 MNHNS, CDR2 SASEGT. The DNA of the CDR3 is TGTGCCAGCAGCCCTGCTAACCCCACAGATACGCAGTATTTT. It translates to CASSPANPTDTQYF.